The source of this T cell receptor (beta chain) is a study of blood T cell repertoires in COVID-19. Study as a whole: Material from acute and convalescent COVID-19 was sourced from the United States, Italy and Spain.

A few counts support this clone. Assay: immunoSEQ multiplex PCR; the TCRdb copy retains only in-frame clones and omits some. The repertoire holds about 250,000 clones, approximately 89% seen once, with roughly 4.8% in the top ten. Germline lookup yields CDR1 MNHEY and CDR2 SVGAGI. The CDR3 is made up of 13 amino acids. V dropped 6 bases and J dropped 4 bases, with 9 bases sitting between them. The TCR was taken from a woman aged 40 to 50 who had recovered from COVID-19. The sequenced material came from peripheral blood. This sequence joins TRBV6-5 and TRBJ1-4; D unclear. DNA for the CDR3: TGTGCCAGCAGACAGACCCTTAATGAAAAACTGTTTTTT. Translating it yields CASRQTLNEKLFF.